The T cell receptor beta chain described here comes from a study of CD8 T cells in Susac syndrome. Findings and caveats of the study: The authors acknowledged that their TCR sequencing and HLA analysis involved a relatively small number of individuals.

Worth noting for this clonotype: Antigen unknown.

This CDR3 has 14 residues. Germline values: CDR1 SEHNR, CDR2 FQNEAQ (reference sequence). V lost 3 bases and J lost 5, with 13 bases in between. When the RNA was reverse transcribed, random hexamers were used with an input of roughly 0.5 to 1 ug. An immunoSEQ multiplex PCR generated amplified TCR beta CDR3 products spanning 54 Vbeta and 13 Jbeta. TCRdb passed the immunoSEQ multiplex PCR reads through MiXCR, listing each CDR3 protein once. The profile shows some 260,000 distinct CDR3 sequences, 93% of them singletons. TEMRA cells underwent FACS enrichment and CD8+ and CD4+ T cells underwent negative isolation.

The chain carries TRBV7-9 and TRBJ2-5, with D hard to call. The sequence was collected from a human donor with multiple sclerosis. The sequencing sample was made of CD4+ T cells from PBMCs. The CDR3 DNA sequence: TGTGCCAGCAGCTTCATGGGGTCTTTTGAGACCCAGTACTTC. It yields the protein CASSFMGSFETQYF.